Listed here are 3 T cell receptor beta chains from one sample, sequenced in a study of cytomegalovirus exposure and HLA in healthy donors. Use of 60 Vbeta and 13 Jbeta primers characterized the PCR. The data were produced by immunoSEQ multiplex PCR, yet TCRdb's version contains in-frame clones alone and is incomplete. The sample holds more than 100,000 clones; 60% to 70% are singletons and the top ten take about 3.5%. Source material: PBMCs. Receptors originate from a woman aged 45-65 years in good health and CMV-seronegative.

This chain joins TRBV7-9 and TRBJ1-5, with D uncertain. V was clipped by 3 bases and J by 0 bases, with 9 bases between them. This CDR3 has 15 residues. Germline V gene sequence: CDR1 SEHNR, CDR2 FQNEAQ (reference sequence). The CDR3 is CASSFGTGSNQPQHF. The DNA for the CDR3 is TGTGCCAGCAGCTTTGGTACTGGTAGCAATCAGCCCCAGCATTTT.

The V call is TRBV6-5, the J call TRBJ1-5, with a possible D match to TRBD1 (5 bases). Germline V CDR1 and CDR2: MNHEY, SVGAGI. The V gene lost 6 bases and the J gene lost 0 bases, with 12 bases spanning the gap. This CDR3 spans 15 amino acids. CDR3 DNA sequence: TGTGCCAGCAGCCCGACAGTATATAGCAATCAGCCCCAGCATTTT. Protein: CASSPTVYSNQPQHF.

The V gene is TRBV23-1, the J gene TRBJ1-1; 7 nucleotides line up with TRBD1. TRBV23-1 is an ORF; its function is uncertain. The J segment lost 6 bases and the V segment lost 3 bases, leaving 10 bases of the junction unmatched. The CDR3 is made up of 15 amino acids. The CDR3 is CASSHTGENSPEAFF. The CDR3, as DNA: TGCGCCAGCAGTCATACAGGGGAGAACTCTCCTGAAGCTTTCTTT.